The present TCR beta chain was sequenced within a study of T-cell reconstitution after alpha-beta-depleted transplantation in children. This clonotype was seen at least ten times. Antigen specificity is unknown. Unique molecular identifiers featured in how the TCRbeta library was prepared. Via MiXCR, TCRdb re-called the PCR reads, giving one row per CDR3 protein. Of about 120,000 distinct CDR3 sequences in the sample, roughly 23% are singletons; the top ten hold about 10%. The CDR3 is made up of 12 amino acids. CDR1 SGHDT and CDR2 YYEEEE come from the germline V gene. V lost 4 bases, J lost 8 bases, and 12 bases lay in between. Study-level points and caveats: Reportedly, alpha-beta T cells present about two months post-transplant originated from several hundred expanded clones of graft origin.

This chain uses TRBV5-6 with TRBJ1-2; D is ambiguous. The sequencing used PBMCs, mostly from graft donor cells, collected 180 days after TCRalphabeta/CD19-depleted stem cell transplant. The clonotype originates from a male patient aged 2-15 years who had a stem cell transplant for chronic granulomatous disease, so the T cells may come from the graft donor. The CDR3 spells CASSAQVGGYTF. DNA of the CDR3: TGTGCCAGCAGCGCCCAAGTTGGCGGCTACACCTTC.